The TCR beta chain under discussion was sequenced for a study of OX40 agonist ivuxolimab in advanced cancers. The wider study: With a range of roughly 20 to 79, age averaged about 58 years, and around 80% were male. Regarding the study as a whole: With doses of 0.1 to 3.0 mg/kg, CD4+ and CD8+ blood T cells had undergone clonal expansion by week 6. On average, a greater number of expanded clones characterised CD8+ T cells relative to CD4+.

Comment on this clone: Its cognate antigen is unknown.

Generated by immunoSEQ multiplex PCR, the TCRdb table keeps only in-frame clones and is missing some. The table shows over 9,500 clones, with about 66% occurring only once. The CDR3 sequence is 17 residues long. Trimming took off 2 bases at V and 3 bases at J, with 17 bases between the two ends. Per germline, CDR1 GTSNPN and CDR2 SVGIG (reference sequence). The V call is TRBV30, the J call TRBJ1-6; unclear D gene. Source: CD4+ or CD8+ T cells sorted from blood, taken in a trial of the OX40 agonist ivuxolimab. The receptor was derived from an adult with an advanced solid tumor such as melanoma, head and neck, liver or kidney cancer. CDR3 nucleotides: TGTGCCTGGAGTCCGGGTCCAGGCCCCCTCTATAATTCACCCCTCCACTTT. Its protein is CAWSPGPGPLYNSPLHF.